What follows describes a single TCR beta chain. What it binds is not known. This sample is drawn from a study of blood T cells in healthy people across ages. At the level of the study: About one barcoded beta molecule per two T cells came from capture by template switching. Study-wide results and caveats: The long-lived group displayed more naive CD4+ cells, plus higher diversity, than the aged donors did.

V was shortened by 3 bases and J by 0 bases, with 11 bases between the two germline ends. The V gene's germline CDR1 is SGDLS and CDR2 YYNGEE. The CDR3 is 15 residues long. Through a sample-barcoded 5' primer and a J-beta primer mix, a second PCR was run for roughly 6 to 11 cycles. In TCRdb, the 5' RACE reads were re-called with MiXCR into one record per CDR3 protein. The repertoire includes 700,000 to 1,000,000 distinct CDR3 sequences, 40% to 50% of them detected once, and nearly 20% sits in the top ten. Donors ranged from roughly 6 to 100 years old and were healthy Caucasians in Russia. V and J are TRBV9 and TRBJ2-3, with D unresolved. The sample consisted of blood. This sequence was found in a man aged 55-75 years in good health. CDR3 protein: CASSGSGTSTDTQYF. Here the CDR3 DNA reads TGTGCCAGCAGCGGATCGGGTACTAGCACAGATACGCAGTATTTT.